This TCR beta chain originates from a study of PD-L1 blockade in urothelial cancer. The study's findings and limits: TCR clonality was measured in pretreatment peripheral blood. Clonality below the median predicted better survival.

With regard to this clone: Its specificity is unknown.

Trimming removed 0 bases from V and 8 bases from J, with 14 bases in between. Germline assignment: CDR1 MNHEY and CDR2 SMNVEV (reference sequence). The CDR3 runs 15 residues. TCRdb's table, derived via immunoSEQ multiplex PCR, lists solely in-frame clones and lacks some. The sample lists fewer than 50,000 clones, roughly nine tenths occurring once. The specimen was PBMCs, collected around atezolizumab (anti-PD-L1) treatment. This receptor was identified in a man in his 60s with urothelial cancer. The chain joins TRBV27 to TRBJ2-1; D perhaps matches TRBD2 (7 bases). The CDR3 DNA sequence: TGTGCCAGCAGTTTATCGGGGGGGCCTCGGTATGAGCAGTTCTTC. It is translated as CASSLSGGPRYEQFF.